These 5 T cell receptor beta chains originate from one sample sequenced in a study of blood T cell repertoires in COVID-19. Sequencing used immunoSEQ multiplex PCR; TCRdb keeps in-frame clones, though not all of them. Of some 220,000 clones in the sample, roughly 87% were seen once. Source material: peripheral blood. These receptors were taken from a woman between 18 and 29 years old who had recovered from COVID-19.

V and J are TRBV19 and TRBJ2-1, with 9 bases identical to TRBD1. This CDR3 contains 15 residues. V gave up 9 bases and J gave up 3 bases; unmatched junction bases: 9. Per the germline V gene, CDR1 is LNHDA and CDR2 is SQIVND (reference sequence). The CDR3 loop reads CASGPGQGFYNEQFF. CDR3 nucleotide sequence: TGTGCCAGCGGTCCGGGACAGGGTTTCTACAATGAGCAGTTCTTC.

The rearrangement links TRBV18 to TRBJ2-1; D is unresolved. Germline assignment: CDR1 KGHSH and CDR2 LQKENI. This CDR3 comprises 13 residues. The germline V and J ends were trimmed by 5 bases and 0 bases, with 5 bases remaining between them. CDR3 DNA sequence: TGTGCCAGCTCAGGCAGCTCCTACAATGAGCAGTTCTTC. It encodes CASSGSSYNEQFF.

This clone was detected once. This rearrangement joins TRBV19 to TRBJ2-1, with 10 bases fitting TRBD2. The junction had 6 bases not matched to a gene; V was cut back by 0 bases and J by 7 bases. The germline gives CDR1 LNHDA, CDR2 SQIVND (reference sequence). This CDR3 comprises 16 residues. CDR3 in amino acids: CASSIDLASGRNEQFF. In DNA form, the CDR3 reads TGTGCCAGTAGTATAGATCTGGCTAGCGGGAGAAATGAGCAGTTCTTC.

The CDR3 reads CASQGFDGYTF. The DNA for the CDR3 is TGTGCCAGTCAGGGTTTCGATGGCTACACCTTC. The rearrangement joins TRBV5-6 to TRBJ1-2; perhaps TRBD1 as D (5 bases). Germline V gives CDR1 SGHDT, CDR2 YYEEEE. The germline V and J ends were trimmed by 8 bases and 6 bases, with 11 bases remaining between them. The CDR3 sequence is 11 residues long.

The rearrangement uses TRBV7-3 and TRBJ2-3, with D possibly matching TRBD2 (5 bases). V was shortened by 5 bases and J by 6 bases, with 12 bases between the two germline ends. CDR1 and CDR2 (germline): SGHTA, FQGTGA. The CDR3 loop spans 13 amino acids. The CDR3 reads CASSPSREDTQYF. In DNA form, the CDR3 reads TGTGCCAGCAGCCCCTCTAGGGAGGATACGCAGTATTTT.